These 29 T cell receptor beta chains came from one sample sequenced in a study of T cell responses to AZD1222 COVID-19 vaccine. Only in-frame clones appear in the TCRdb table, and some are missing; sequencing was by immunoSEQ multiplex PCR. The sample gives about 180,000 clones, 90% to 95% of which show up once; 1.6% is in the top ten. The source was peripheral blood, collected 28 days after the second AZD1222 dose. These receptors were collected from an adult who received the AZD1222 COVID-19 vaccine.

DNA for the CDR3: TGTGCCAGTAGTTACCCCTCGGACAGGGCACCCGGAAACACCATATATTTT. Translated, it gives CASSYPSDRAPGNTIYF. The genes are TRBV19 and TRBJ1-3; 8 nucleotides agree with TRBD1. The CDR3 length is 17 residues. J gave up 4 bases and V 5 bases, and 13 bases lay outside the gene matches. Germline CDR1 is LNHDA and CDR2 is SQIVND (reference sequence).

This chain uses TRBV29-1 with TRBJ2-7; tentative D call: TRBD1 (7 bases). The CDR3 consists of 11 residues. Germline assignment: CDR1 SQVTM and CDR2 ANQGSEA. With 7 bases removed from V and 6 bases from J, the gap between germline ends came to 13 bases. CDR3 DNA: TGCAGCGGCGGGACAGCGGTCGAGCAGTACTTC. This codes for CSGGTAVEQYF.

The chain has TRBV11-2 and TRBJ1-6; D remains ambiguous. V lost 5 bases and J 0 bases, leaving 8 bases between the germline ends. CDR1 SGHAT and CDR2 FQNNGV come from the germline V gene. The CDR3 is 15 residues long. CDR3 region: CASSPSGSYNSPLHF. The DNA for the CDR3 is TGTGCCAGCAGCCCTAGCGGCTCCTATAATTCACCCCTCCACTTT.

The chain has TRBV5-1 and TRBJ2-7; the match to TRBD1 covers 8 bases. The CDR3 runs 14 residues. After removal of 3 bases from V and 2 bases from J, the junction contained 4 bases not matched to a gene. Germline values: CDR1 SGHRS, CDR2 YFSETQ. CDR3 loop: CASSSDRGTYEQYF. Written as DNA, the CDR3 is TGCGCCAGCAGCTCAGACAGGGGCACCTACGAGCAGTACTTC.

The chain links TRBV6-5 to TRBJ1-1; D is undetermined. Trimming left V 3 bases short and J 0 bases short, with 14 bases between. The CDR3 has 16 residues. Germline CDR1 reads MNHEY; CDR2 reads SVGAGI. In DNA, the CDR3 is TGTGCCAGCAGTTATCAGTGGGAGGGAATGAACACTGAAGCTTTCTTT. As protein: CASSYQWEGMNTEAFF.

This chain connects TRBV19 to TRBJ2-2; D is unclear. Trimming shortened V by 1 base and J by 8 bases, and 20 bases separated the two germline ends. CDR3 length: 17 residues. CDR1 is LNHDA, CDR2 SQIVND, per germline (reference sequence). The CDR3 is CASSIVAFSALSGELFF. In DNA, the CDR3 is TGTGCCAGTAGTATAGTCGCATTCTCCGCCTTATCGGGGGAGCTGTTTTTT.

This chain connects TRBV28 to TRBJ1-1; no definite D call. Germline V CDR1 and CDR2: MDHEN, SYDVKM. This CDR3 region has 15 residues. Between the trimmed V and J ends, which lost 5 bases and 4 bases, there was a span of 17 bases. Here the CDR3 DNA reads TGTGCCAGCAGTCCCTGGCTCGGGGAGGTCACTGAAGCTTTCTTT. Protein: CASSPWLGEVTEAFF.

The J gene is TRBJ1-3, the V gene TRBV3-1 (or the pseudogene TRBV3-2); 7 nucleotides align to TRBD1. The CDR3 extends over 14 amino acids. V lost 4 bases and J lost 2; bases outside the gene matches: 2. Per germline, CDR1 LGHDT and CDR2 YNNKEL (reference sequence). The CDR3 DNA sequence: TGTGCCAGCAGCCGGCAGGGGGCTGGAAACACCATATATTTT. This gives the protein CASSRQGAGNTIYF.

The chain employs TRBV7-6 and TRBJ2-1; possible D gene TRBD1, 5 bases. This CDR3 region has 12 residues. Germline CDR1 SGHVS, CDR2 FNYEAQ. V lost 2 bases to trimming and J lost 8 bases, with 7 bases between them. The CDR3: CASSLSGYEQFF. DNA for the CDR3: TGTGCCAGCAGCTTATCAGGGTATGAGCAGTTCTTC.

The table lists this clone with a count of one. This chain links TRBV28 with TRBJ1-2; D remains ambiguous. CDR3 size: 15 residues. Germline CDR1 and CDR2: MDHEN and SYDVKM. V lost 3 bases to trimming and J lost 8 bases, with 19 bases between them. The CDR3 region is CASSFLPSRLEGYTF. CDR3 DNA: TGTGCCAGCAGTTTTTTACCGTCAAGGTTGGAAGGCTACACCTTC.

The chain joins TRBV11-3 to TRBJ1-1; 11 positions match TRBD1. The CDR3 covers 14 residues. In germline, CDR1 is SGHNT, CDR2 YENEEA. The V and J ends lost 2 bases and 6 bases, in that order; junction bases with no gene match: 2. CDR3 residues: CASSLSGQGAEAFF. CDR3 DNA sequence: TGTGCCAGCAGCTTATCGGGACAGGGGGCTGAAGCTTTCTTT.

This chain connects TRBV7-8 to TRBJ1-4, with D uncertain. The length of the CDR3 is 13 residues. With 8 bases removed from V and 7 bases from J, the gap between germline ends came to 14 bases. The germline gives CDR1 SGHVS, CDR2 FQNEAQ. The CDR3 DNA sequence: TGTGCCAGCTCGGCGGGGTTCCGTGAAAAACTGTTTTTT. Amino acids: CASSAGFREKLFF.

This sequence joins TRBV7-3 and TRBJ1-6, with 8 bases lining up with TRBD1. With 2 bases clipped from V and 7 bases from J, the junction kept 4 bases outside the gene matches. CDR3 length: 15 residues. From germline, CDR1 is SGHTA and CDR2 FQGTGA. The CDR3 DNA reads TGTGCCAGCAGCTTAGGACAGGGCACCAATTCACCCCTCCACTTT. As protein: CASSLGQGTNSPLHF.

The chain uses TRBV10-3 and TRBJ2-7, with 8 bases fitting TRBD2. Germline CDR1 is ENHRY and CDR2 is SYGVKD. There are 14 residues in the CDR3. V shed 10 bases and J 7 bases; nucleotides not matched to a gene: 15. In DNA, the CDR3 is TGTGCCACGGGGGTGAGGGAGTCGGGAGGGGAGCAGTACTTC. It encodes CATGVRESGGEQYF.

The J gene is TRBJ1-1, the V gene TRBV5-6; TRBD1 matches 7 bases. Germline-derived CDR1 and CDR2 are SGHDT and YYEEEE. With V trimmed by 3 bases and J by 11 bases, 7 bases remained unmatched. The CDR3 runs to 12 residues. CDR3: CASSSGGLRAFF. In DNA form, the CDR3 reads TGTGCCAGCAGCTCAGGGGGTCTCCGGGCTTTCTTT.

The rearrangement links TRBV6-6 to TRBJ1-5; no clear D. This CDR3 is built from 13 residues. CDR1 MNHNY and CDR2 SVGAGI come from the germline V gene (reference sequence). V was cut by 8 bases and J by 4 bases, with 12 bases left in between. Here the CDR3 DNA reads TGTGCCAGCGTCCCTCGTAAGAATCAGCCCCAGCATTTT. As protein: CASVPRKNQPQHF.

The gene calls are TRBV29-1 and TRBJ1-2; D ambiguous. The CDR3 has 12 amino acids. Germline-derived CDR1 and CDR2 are SQVTM and ANQGSEA. The ends were cut back, 5 bases at V and 4 bases at J, with 11 bases in the middle. The CDR3 loop reads CSVRLFSYGYTF. The DNA for the CDR3 is TGCAGCGTTCGCCTTTTTAGCTATGGCTACACCTTC.

The rearrangement links TRBV12-3 or TRBV12-4 to TRBJ1-1; a possible D gene is TRBD1 (5 bases). The CDR3 has 13 residues. The V and J ends lost 2 bases and 4 bases respectively, with 8 bases between them. CDR3 bases: TGTGCCAGCAGTTTATCGGGGGTCACTGAAGCTTTCTTT. This sequence encodes CASSLSGVTEAFF.

The chain couples TRBV27 to TRBJ2-1; no reliable D call. The V gene lost 3 bases and the J gene lost 0 bases, with 9 bases spanning the gap. The germline CDR1 and CDR2 sequences are MNHEY and SMNVEV (reference sequence). The CDR3 runs 15 residues. In DNA, the CDR3 is TGTGCCAGCAGTTTTTCCGCGAGCTCCTACAATGAGCAGTTCTTC. Translated: CASSFSASSYNEQFF.

This clone has only one observation. The rearrangement links TRBV6-5 to TRBJ1-3, with D hard to call. V was trimmed by 5 bases and J by 3 bases, leaving 8 bases between them. Germline V gene sequence: CDR1 MNHEY, CDR2 SVGAGI. The length of the CDR3 is 13 residues. In DNA form, the CDR3 reads TGTGCCAGCAGTCAGGACTTTGGAAACACCATATATTTT. Translation: CASSQDFGNTIYF.

The rearrangement links TRBV6-5 to TRBJ1-1; the D gene is possibly TRBD1 (6 bases). This CDR3 comprises 13 residues. Germline CDR1 is MNHEY and CDR2 is SVGAGI. Trimming pared 7 bases from V and 0 bases from J, leaving 9 bases between. The CDR3 is CASKDSMNTEAFF. In DNA, the CDR3 is TGTGCCAGCAAGGACAGCATGAACACTGAAGCTTTCTTT.

V and J are TRBV7-2 and TRBJ1-2; possible D gene TRBD1, 5 bases. The germline gives CDR1 SGHTA, CDR2 FQGNSA. The CDR3 runs to 15 residues. The V gene lost 6 bases and the J gene lost 5 bases, with 19 bases spanning the gap. The CDR3 region is CASSAGDRGRYGYTF. CDR3 DNA: TGTGCCAGCAGTGCGGGGGACCGCGGTCGGTATGGCTACACCTTC.

Remarks on this clone: A read error may account for a junction end that differs from germline. The V call is TRBV29-1, the J call TRBJ1-6, with TRBD1 matching over 9 bases. Germline V gene sequence: CDR1 SQVTM, CDR2 ANQGSEA. This CDR3 has 15 residues. This CDR3 is CSFDWDRAYNSPLHF. The CDR3 DNA reads as TGCAGCTTTGACTGGGACAGGGCCTATAATTCACCCCTCCACTTT.

Concerning this clone: Distinct nucleotide sequences in the sample also encode this CDR3. The chain uses TRBV5-1 and TRBJ2-1; the match to TRBD2 covers 14 bases. CDR3 length: 16 amino acids. Germline V lookup: CDR1 SGHRS, CDR2 YFSETQ. V lost 3 bases and J lost 5; bases outside the gene matches: 4. CDR3 coding DNA: TGCGCCAGCAGCTCAGGACTAGCGGGGGGTAACAATGAGCAGTTCTTC. It specifies CASSSGLAGGNNEQFF.

The CDR3 bases are TGCGCCAGCAATTTTGAGGGACACAACTATGGCTACACCTTC. Protein sequence: CASNFEGHNYGYTF. The chain combines TRBV5-1 with TRBJ1-2, with D perhaps TRBD1 (6 bases). Trimming took off 6 bases at V and 2 bases at J, with 14 bases between the two ends. The CDR3 covers 14 residues. The germline CDR1 and CDR2 sequences are SGHRS and YFSETQ.

With regard to this clone: A junction boundary mismatches the germline segment, possibly from a read error. This rearrangement joins TRBV28 to TRBJ1-2; 11 bases are shared with TRBD1. The CDR3 spans 15 residues. Germline CDR1 MDHEN, CDR2 SYDVKM. This CDR3 reads CASSLGRDRGYGLGF. CDR3 DNA: TGTGCCAGCAGTTTAGGCCGGGACAGGGGGTATGGCTTAGGCTTC.

The chain uses TRBV10-2 and TRBJ2-7; 14 bases are shared with TRBD2. Unmatched junction bases numbered 4, after V lost 2 bases and J lost 4 bases. CDR3 length: 16 amino acids. Germline-derived CDR1 and CDR2 are WSHSY and SAAADI. CDR3 DNA sequence: TGCGCCAGCAGTGAGAGGGGACTAGCGGGGGAGTACGAGCAGTACTTC. It specifies CASSERGLAGEYEQYF.

V and J are TRBV6-5 and TRBJ1-6, with D unclear. V dropped 8 bases and J dropped 0 bases, with 11 bases sitting between them. Germline lookup yields CDR1 MNHEY and CDR2 SVGAGI. This CDR3 is built from 15 residues. For the CDR3, the DNA is TGTGCCAGCCAGGACTGGAGCTCCTATAATTCACCCCTCCACTTT. This encodes CASQDWSSYNSPLHF.

This rearrangement joins TRBV11-3 to TRBJ2-7, with no clear D. Trimming shortened V by 2 bases and J by 4 bases, and 9 bases separated the two germline ends. The CDR3 is 13 amino acids. In germline, CDR1 is SGHNT, CDR2 YENEEA. CDR3 nucleotides: TGTGCCAGCAGCTTATTGGCACAGTACGAGCAGTACTTC. Protein sequence: CASSLLAQYEQYF.